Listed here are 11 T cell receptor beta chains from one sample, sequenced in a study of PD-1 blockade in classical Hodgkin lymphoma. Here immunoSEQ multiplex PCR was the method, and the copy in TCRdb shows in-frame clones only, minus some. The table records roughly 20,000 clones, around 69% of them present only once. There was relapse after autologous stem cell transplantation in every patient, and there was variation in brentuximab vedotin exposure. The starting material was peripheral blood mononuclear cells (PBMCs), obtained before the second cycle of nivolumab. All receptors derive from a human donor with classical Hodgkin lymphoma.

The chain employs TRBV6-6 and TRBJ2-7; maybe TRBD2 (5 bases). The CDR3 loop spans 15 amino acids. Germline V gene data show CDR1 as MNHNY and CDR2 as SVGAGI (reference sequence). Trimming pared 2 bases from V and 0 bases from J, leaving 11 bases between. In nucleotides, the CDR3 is TGTGCCAGCAGTTACGAGGCGGGCAGCTCCTACGAGCAGTACTTC. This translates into CASSYEAGSSYEQYF.

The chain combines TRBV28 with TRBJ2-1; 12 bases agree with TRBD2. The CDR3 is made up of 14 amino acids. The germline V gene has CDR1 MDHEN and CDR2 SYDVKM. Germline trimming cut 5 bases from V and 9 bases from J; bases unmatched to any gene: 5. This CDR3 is CASSPSGRASEQFF. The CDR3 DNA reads TGTGCCAGCAGTCCTAGCGGGAGGGCCAGTGAGCAGTTCTTC.

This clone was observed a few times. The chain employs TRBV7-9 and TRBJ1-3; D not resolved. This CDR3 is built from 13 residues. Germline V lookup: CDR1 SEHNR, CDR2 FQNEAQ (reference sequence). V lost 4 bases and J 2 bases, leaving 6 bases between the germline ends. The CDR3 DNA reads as TGTGCCAGCAGCTCCCCCCCTGGAAACACCATATATTTT. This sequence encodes CASSSPPGNTIYF.

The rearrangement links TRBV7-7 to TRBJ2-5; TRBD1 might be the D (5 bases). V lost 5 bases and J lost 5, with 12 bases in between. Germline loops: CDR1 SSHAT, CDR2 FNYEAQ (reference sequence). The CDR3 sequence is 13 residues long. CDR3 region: CASSPRVVETQYF. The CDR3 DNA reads TGTGCCAGCAGCCCCAGGGTTGTGGAGACCCAGTACTTC.

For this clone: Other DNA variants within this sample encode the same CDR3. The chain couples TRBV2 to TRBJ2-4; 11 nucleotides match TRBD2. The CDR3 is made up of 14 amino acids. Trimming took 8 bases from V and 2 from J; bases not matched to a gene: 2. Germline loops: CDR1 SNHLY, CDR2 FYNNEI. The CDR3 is CASRLAGPKNIQYF. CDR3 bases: TGTGCCAGCCGACTAGCGGGACCCAAAAACATTCAGTACTTC. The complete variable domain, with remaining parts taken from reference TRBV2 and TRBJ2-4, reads EPEVTQTPSHQVTQMGQEVILRCVPISNHLYFYWYRQILGQKVEFLVSFYNNEISEKSEIFDDQFSVERPDGSNFTLKIRSTKLEDSAMYFCASRLAGPKNIQYFGAGTRLSVL.

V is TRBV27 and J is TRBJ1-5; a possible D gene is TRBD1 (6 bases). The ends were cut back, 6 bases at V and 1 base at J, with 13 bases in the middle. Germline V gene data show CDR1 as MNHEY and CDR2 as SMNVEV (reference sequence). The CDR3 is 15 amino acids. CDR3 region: CASRPTTGSNQPQHF. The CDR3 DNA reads TGTGCCAGCAGACCAACTACAGGGAGCAATCAGCCCCAGCATTTT.

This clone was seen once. CDR3 coding DNA: TGTGCCAGCAGCTGGGGTAGCAATCAGCCCCAGCATTTT. It translates to CASSWGSNQPQHF. The rearrangement uses TRBV7-9 and TRBJ1-5; D call uncertain. Germline CDR1 is SEHNR and CDR2 is FQNEAQ (reference sequence). Trimming removed 4 bases from V and 0 bases from J, with 4 bases in between. The CDR3 length is 13 residues.

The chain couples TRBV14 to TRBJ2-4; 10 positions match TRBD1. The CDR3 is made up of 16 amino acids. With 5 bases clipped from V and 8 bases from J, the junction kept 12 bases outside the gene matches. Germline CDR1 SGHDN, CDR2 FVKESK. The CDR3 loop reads CASSEGGQGPWDIQYF. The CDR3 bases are TGTGCCAGCAGCGAAGGGGGACAGGGGCCGTGGGACATTCAGTACTTC.

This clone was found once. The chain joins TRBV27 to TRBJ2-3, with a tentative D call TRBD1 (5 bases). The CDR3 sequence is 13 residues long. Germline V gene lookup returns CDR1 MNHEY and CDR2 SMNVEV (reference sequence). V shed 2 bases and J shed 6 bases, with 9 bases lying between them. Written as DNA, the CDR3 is TGTGCCAGCAGTTTAAGGGGCCCGGATACGCAGTATTTT. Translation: CASSLRGPDTQYF.

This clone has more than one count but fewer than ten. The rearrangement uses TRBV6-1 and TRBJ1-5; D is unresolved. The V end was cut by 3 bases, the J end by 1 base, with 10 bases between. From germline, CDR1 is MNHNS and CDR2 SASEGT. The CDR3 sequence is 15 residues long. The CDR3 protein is CASSDLGRSNQPQHF. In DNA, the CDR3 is TGTGCCAGCAGTGATCTCGGGCGAAGCAATCAGCCCCAGCATTTT.

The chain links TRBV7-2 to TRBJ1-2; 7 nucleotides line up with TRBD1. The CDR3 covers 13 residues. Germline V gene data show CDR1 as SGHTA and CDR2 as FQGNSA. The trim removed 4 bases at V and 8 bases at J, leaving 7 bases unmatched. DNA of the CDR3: TGTGCCAGCAGCTCCCCAGGGGGTAGAGGCTACACCTTC. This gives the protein CASSSPGGRGYTF.